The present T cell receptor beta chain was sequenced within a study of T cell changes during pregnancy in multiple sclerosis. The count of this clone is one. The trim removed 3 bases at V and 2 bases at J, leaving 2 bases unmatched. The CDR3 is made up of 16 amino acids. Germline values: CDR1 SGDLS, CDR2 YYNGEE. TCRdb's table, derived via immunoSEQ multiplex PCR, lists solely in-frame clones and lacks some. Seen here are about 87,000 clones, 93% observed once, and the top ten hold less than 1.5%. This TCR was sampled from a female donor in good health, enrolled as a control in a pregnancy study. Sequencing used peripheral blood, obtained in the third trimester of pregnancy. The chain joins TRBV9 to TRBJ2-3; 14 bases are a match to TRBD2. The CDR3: CASSEGLAGDTDTQYF. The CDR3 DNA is TGTGCCAGCAGCGAGGGACTAGCGGGAGACACAGATACGCAGTATTTT.